These T cell receptor beta chains were read from a single sample in a study of blood T cell repertoires in COVID-19. Clones were sequenced by immunoSEQ multiplex PCR, and TCRdb holds only the in-frame ones, with some missing. The table has about 250,000 clones, 80% to 90% seen once; the top ten hold roughly a sixth. Sequencing was done on a sample of PBMCs or T cells enriched from blood (not recorded which). These receptors all stem from a man between 18 and 29 years old who had recovered from COVID-19. Each CDR3 is given with its conserved first and last residue. A D gene is named only where the DNA matches it firmly. Clone size is shown for a subset of rows, as once, few, many or a class of expanded clone.

CDR3nt: TGTGCCAGCACTCCAACTGTACAGGGAAATGAAAAACTGTTTTTT
CDR3aa: CASTPTVQGNEKLFF
v_gene: TRBV28
d_gene: NA
len: 15
abundance: NA
j_gene: TRBJ1-4

CDR3nt: TGTGCCAGCTCACAAGGGACTAGTCAGTACGAGCAGTACTTC
CDR3aa: CASSQGTSQYEQYF
v_gene: TRBV18
d_gene: TRBD2
len: 14
abundance: NA
j_gene: TRBJ2-7

CDR3nt: TGTGCCTGGAGTAGACAGGTCCCGGGTGAAAAACTGTTTTTT
CDR3aa: CAWSRQVPGEKLFF
v_gene: TRBV30
d_gene: NA
len: 14
abundance: NA
j_gene: TRBJ1-4

CDR3nt: TGCGCCAGCAGCTTGGCCAGGGGCCAGGAAACCTTC
CDR3aa: CASSLARGQETF
v_gene: TRBV5-1
d_gene: NA
len: 12
abundance: NA
j_gene: TRBJ1-2

CDR3nt: TGCGCCAGCAGCTTGGCTTCCGAGGTGGCACAGCAGTTCTTC
CDR3aa: CASSLASEVAQQFF
v_gene: TRBV5-1
d_gene: NA
len: 14
abundance: NA
j_gene: TRBJ2-1

CDR3nt: TGTGCCAGCAGCAAGTCGGGTATAAAAAACAATGAGCAGTTCTTC
CDR3aa: CASSKSGIKNNEQFF
v_gene: TRBV7-2
d_gene: NA
len: 15
abundance: NA
j_gene: TRBJ2-1

CDR3nt: TGTGCCAGCAGCCGAGGGGGCTTCTACGAGCAGTACTTC
CDR3aa: CASSRGGFYEQYF
v_gene: TRBV5-4
d_gene: TRBD1
len: 13
abundance: NA
j_gene: TRBJ2-7

CDR3nt: TGTGCCAGCAAACAGGGGTGGGGTCACGAGCAGTACTTC
CDR3aa: CASKQGWGHEQYF
v_gene: TRBV6-5
d_gene: TRBD1
len: 13
abundance: NA
j_gene: TRBJ2-7

CDR3nt: TGTGCCAGCAGCCTTGGACAGGGACACTATGGCTACACCTTC
CDR3aa: CASSLGQGHYGYTF
v_gene: TRBV7-6
d_gene: TRBD1
len: 14
abundance: NA
j_gene: TRBJ1-2

CDR3nt: TGTGCCAGCAGCCTTAAATACAGGGTTAACACAGATACGCAGTATTTT
CDR3aa: CASSLKYRVNTDTQYF
v_gene: TRBV14
d_gene: NA
len: 16
abundance: few
j_gene: TRBJ2-3

CDR3nt: TGTGCCAGCAGGCGGCCGAGGCGACTAGCGGGATTATCGGACTACTACGAGCAGTACTTC
CDR3aa: CASRRPRRLAGLSDYYEQYF
v_gene: TRBV2
d_gene: TRBD2
len: 20
abundance: many
j_gene: TRBJ2-7

CDR3nt: TGTGCCACCAGCTTGCAGGTCGATAATTCACCCCTCCACTTT
CDR3aa: CATSLQVDNSPLHF
v_gene: TRBV15
d_gene: NA
len: 14
abundance: NA
j_gene: TRBJ1-6

CDR3nt: TGTGCCACCGTCAAGGAGGGGTACTCCTACAATGAGCAGTTCTTC
CDR3aa: CATVKEGYSYNEQFF
v_gene: TRBV6-5
d_gene: NA
len: 15
abundance: NA
j_gene: TRBJ2-1

CDR3nt: TGTGCCAGCAGCCCGGGACAGATGTCCACCGGGGAGCTGTTTTTT
CDR3aa: CASSPGQMSTGELFF
v_gene: TRBV3-1/TRBV3-2
d_gene: TRBD1
len: 15
abundance: NA
j_gene: TRBJ2-2

CDR3nt: TGTGCCAGCAGCGGGGGGACAGCTCTAAGGGAGCAGTACTTC
CDR3aa: CASSGGTALREQYF
v_gene: TRBV5-6
d_gene: NA
len: 14
abundance: NA
j_gene: TRBJ2-7

CDR3nt: TGTGCCAGCAGCTTAGGTACAGATTCGGCTAATGAAAAACTGTTTTTT
CDR3aa: CASSLGTDSANEKLFF
v_gene: TRBV7-9
d_gene: NA
len: 16
abundance: NA
j_gene: TRBJ1-4

CDR3nt: TGTGCCAGCAGCCTAATAGGGACAGGGGGGCCCAACACTGAAGCTTTCTTT
CDR3aa: CASSLIGTGGPNTEAFF
v_gene: TRBV7-8
d_gene: TRBD1
len: 17
abundance: NA
j_gene: TRBJ1-1

CDR3nt: TGCGCCAGCAGCTTGGGTACGGAGGGGTACGAGCAGTACTTC
CDR3aa: CASSLGTEGYEQYF
v_gene: TRBV5-1
d_gene: NA
len: 14
abundance: NA
j_gene: TRBJ2-7

CDR3nt: TGCGCCAGCAGCTTAGGGGGAGCGTACACAGATACGCAGTATTTT
CDR3aa: CASSLGGAYTDTQYF
v_gene: TRBV5-1
d_gene: NA
len: 15
abundance: NA
j_gene: TRBJ2-3

CDR3nt: TGTGCCTGGAGCTCTGGGGGAGGCTATGGCTACACCTTC
CDR3aa: CAWSSGGGYGYTF
v_gene: TRBV30
d_gene: NA
len: 13
abundance: NA
j_gene: TRBJ1-2

CDR3nt: TGTGCCAGCAGCTTAGCAGAGGGCCGCTCCAATCAGCCCCAGCATTTT
CDR3aa: CASSLAEGRSNQPQHF
v_gene: TRBV7-8
d_gene: NA
len: 16
abundance: NA
j_gene: TRBJ1-5

CDR3nt: TGTGCCAGCAGTGAAGCGTCCCTAGAGGACAATGAGCAGTTCTTC
CDR3aa: CASSEASLEDNEQFF
v_gene: TRBV2
d_gene: NA
len: 15
abundance: few
j_gene: TRBJ2-1

CDR3nt: TGCGCCAGCAGCCGGGACAGCATGGACACAGATACGCAGTATTTT
CDR3aa: CASSRDSMDTDTQYF
v_gene: TRBV5-1
d_gene: TRBD1
len: 15
abundance: NA
j_gene: TRBJ2-3

CDR3nt: TGTGCCAGCAGCCCGGCTAGCGGGGCCCGCACAGATACGCAGTATTTT
CDR3aa: CASSPASGARTDTQYF
v_gene: TRBV7-9
d_gene: TRBD2
len: 16
abundance: NA
j_gene: TRBJ2-3

CDR3nt: TGTGCCAGCAGCCAGATTACAGGGTACGATGGCTACACCTTC
CDR3aa: CASSQITGYDGYTF
v_gene: TRBV4-2
d_gene: NA
len: 14
abundance: NA
j_gene: TRBJ1-2

CDR3nt: TGTGCCACCTCATCTCCTCATAGCGGTAGCACAGATACGCAGTATTTT
CDR3aa: CATSSPHSGSTDTQYF
v_gene: TRBV15
d_gene: NA
len: 16
abundance: NA
j_gene: TRBJ2-3

CDR3nt: TGTGCCAGCAGCCTATACGATGAGAACACTGAAGCTTTCTTT
CDR3aa: CASSLYDENTEAFF
v_gene: TRBV11-2
d_gene: NA
len: 14
abundance: NA
j_gene: TRBJ1-1

CDR3nt: TGCGCCAGCAGTGAGCTTGCGGACACTGAAGCTTTCTTT
CDR3aa: CASSELADTEAFF
v_gene: TRBV10-1
d_gene: NA
len: 13
abundance: NA
j_gene: TRBJ1-1

CDR3nt: TGTGCCAGTCGGACAGGGATCACTGAAGCTTTCTTT
CDR3aa: CASRTGITEAFF
v_gene: TRBV19
d_gene: TRBD1
len: 12
abundance: NA
j_gene: TRBJ1-1

CDR3nt: TGCGCCAGCAGCCAAGAAGAGGTAGCTTTCTTT
CDR3aa: CASSQEEVAFF
v_gene: TRBV4-1
d_gene: NA
len: 11
abundance: few
j_gene: TRBJ1-1

CDR3nt: TGTGCCAGCAGCCAAAGGGGAGCGGGCTACAATGAGCAGTTCTTC
CDR3aa: CASSQRGAGYNEQFF
v_gene: TRBV3-1/TRBV3-2
d_gene: NA
len: 15
abundance: NA
j_gene: TRBJ2-1

CDR3nt: TGTGCCAGCAGCCTAGCGGGAGGGATTTACAATGAGCAGTTCTTC
CDR3aa: CASSLAGGIYNEQFF
v_gene: TRBV7-2
d_gene: TRBD2
len: 15
abundance: NA
j_gene: TRBJ2-1

CDR3nt: TGTGCCAGCAGCTTAGTGGCAGGGGGGAACAATGAGCAGTTCTTC
CDR3aa: CASSLVAGGNNEQFF
v_gene: TRBV7-2
d_gene: NA
len: 15
abundance: NA
j_gene: TRBJ2-1

CDR3nt: TGTGCCAGCAGCGTAGGTCCGGGTGGGTCGGACATTCAGTACTTC
CDR3aa: CASSVGPGGSDIQYF
v_gene: TRBV9
d_gene: NA
len: 15
abundance: NA
j_gene: TRBJ2-4

CDR3nt: TGCGCCAGCAGCACAGGACGGGACCAAGAGACCCAGTACTTC
CDR3aa: CASSTGRDQETQYF
v_gene: TRBV5-1
d_gene: NA
len: 14
abundance: NA
j_gene: TRBJ2-5

CDR3nt: TGTGCCACCAGCAGGGCGAGCGACGGGGGGGCAGTTGAGCAGTTCTTC
CDR3aa: CATSRASDGGAVEQFF
v_gene: TRBV15
d_gene: TRBD2
len: 16
abundance: many
j_gene: TRBJ2-1

CDR3nt: TGTGCCAGCAGCTATGGGACAGGTGATGGCTACACCTTC
CDR3aa: CASSYGTGDGYTF
v_gene: TRBV2
d_gene: TRBD1
len: 13
abundance: few
j_gene: TRBJ1-2

CDR3nt: TGCGCCAGCTTAGACAGTAACGGCTACACCTTC
CDR3aa: CASLDSNGYTF
v_gene: TRBV5-1
d_gene: NA
len: 11
abundance: NA
j_gene: TRBJ1-2

CDR3nt: TGTGCCAGCAGTTTACGCGGGACAGTCGGGAATCAGCCCCAGCATTTT
CDR3aa: CASSLRGTVGNQPQHF
v_gene: TRBV27
d_gene: TRBD1
len: 16
abundance: NA
j_gene: TRBJ1-5

CDR3nt: TGCAGTGCTAGATTATATCCTGAAGCTTTCTTT
CDR3aa: CSARLYPEAFF
v_gene: TRBV20-1
d_gene: NA
len: 11
abundance: NA
j_gene: TRBJ1-1

CDR3nt: TGTGCCTGGAGTGTTAGACTAGGACTCGCTAAATCCTACGAGCAGTACTTC
CDR3aa: CAWSVRLGLAKSYEQYF
v_gene: TRBV30
d_gene: NA
len: 17
abundance: NA
j_gene: TRBJ2-7

CDR3nt: TGCGCCAGCAGCTTGCTCGGGGTCTCAGGAAACACCATATATTTT
CDR3aa: CASSLLGVSGNTIYF
v_gene: TRBV5-1
d_gene: NA
len: 15
abundance: NA
j_gene: TRBJ1-3

CDR3nt: TGTGCCAGCAGCTCGACAGGGGCTAAAGGCTACACCTTC
CDR3aa: CASSSTGAKGYTF
v_gene: TRBV7-9
d_gene: TRBD1
len: 13
abundance: NA
j_gene: TRBJ1-2

CDR3nt: TGCGCCAGCAGCCAAGAGGGACAGGGGGACGAAAAACTGTTTTTT
CDR3aa: CASSQEGQGDEKLFF
v_gene: TRBV4-1
d_gene: TRBD1
len: 15
abundance: NA
j_gene: TRBJ1-4

CDR3nt: TGCGCCAGCAGCTTGGGACTCAACACCGGGGAGCTGTTTTTT
CDR3aa: CASSLGLNTGELFF
v_gene: TRBV5-1
d_gene: NA
len: 14
abundance: once
j_gene: TRBJ2-2

CDR3nt: TGTGCCACCAGCATCAGACAGGCCGGAGAGACCCAGTACTTC
CDR3aa: CATSIRQAGETQYF
v_gene: TRBV15
d_gene: NA
len: 14
abundance: NA
j_gene: TRBJ2-5

CDR3nt: TGTGCCAGTAGCCCCACCCAGGGCAACTCTGGAAACACCATATATTTT
CDR3aa: CASSPTQGNSGNTIYF
v_gene: TRBV19
d_gene: NA
len: 16
abundance: NA
j_gene: TRBJ1-3

CDR3nt: TGCAGCGTTATTGCGGGGACCTACAATGAGCAGTTCTTC
CDR3aa: CSVIAGTYNEQFF
v_gene: TRBV29-1
d_gene: NA
len: 13
abundance: NA
j_gene: TRBJ2-1

CDR3nt: TGTGCCTGGAGTTTCGGGATCTCTGGAAACACCATATATTTT
CDR3aa: CAWSFGISGNTIYF
v_gene: TRBV30
d_gene: NA
len: 14
abundance: NA
j_gene: TRBJ1-3

CDR3nt: TGTGCCAGCAGTCCCAAGGGGGGGATTAATGAAAAACTGTTTTTT
CDR3aa: CASSPKGGINEKLFF
v_gene: TRBV28
d_gene: NA
len: 15
abundance: NA
j_gene: TRBJ1-4